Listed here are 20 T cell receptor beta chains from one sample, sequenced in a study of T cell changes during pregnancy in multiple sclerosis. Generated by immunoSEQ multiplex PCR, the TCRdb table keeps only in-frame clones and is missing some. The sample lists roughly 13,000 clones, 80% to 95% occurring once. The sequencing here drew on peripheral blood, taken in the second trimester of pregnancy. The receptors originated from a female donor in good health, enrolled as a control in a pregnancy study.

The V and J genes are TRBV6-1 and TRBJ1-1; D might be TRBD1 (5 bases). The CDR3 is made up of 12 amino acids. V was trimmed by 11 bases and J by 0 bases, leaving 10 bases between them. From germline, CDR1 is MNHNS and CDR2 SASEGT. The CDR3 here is CACGGMNTEAFF. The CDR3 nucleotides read TGTGCCTGTGGGGGGATGAACACTGAAGCTTTCTTT.

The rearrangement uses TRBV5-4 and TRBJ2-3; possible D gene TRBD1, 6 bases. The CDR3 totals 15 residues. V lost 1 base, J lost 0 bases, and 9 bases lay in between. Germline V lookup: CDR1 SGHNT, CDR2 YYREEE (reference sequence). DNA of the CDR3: TGTGCCAGCAGCTTGCTGGGGGCTAGCACAGATACGCAGTATTTT. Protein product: CASSLLGASTDTQYF. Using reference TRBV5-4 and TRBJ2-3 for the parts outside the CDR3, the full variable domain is ETGVTQSPTHLIKTRGQQVTLRCSSQSGHNTVSWYQQALGQGPQFIFQYYREEENGRGNFPPRFSGLQFPNYSSELNVNALELDDSALYLCASSLLGASTDTQYFGPGTRLTVL.

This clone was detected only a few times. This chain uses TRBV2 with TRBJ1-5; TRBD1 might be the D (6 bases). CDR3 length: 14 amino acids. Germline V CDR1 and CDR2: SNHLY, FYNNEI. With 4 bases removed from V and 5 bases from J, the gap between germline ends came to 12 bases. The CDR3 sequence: CASSAQGIHQPQHF. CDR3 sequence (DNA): TGTGCCAGCAGTGCACAGGGTATTCATCAGCCCCAGCATTTT.

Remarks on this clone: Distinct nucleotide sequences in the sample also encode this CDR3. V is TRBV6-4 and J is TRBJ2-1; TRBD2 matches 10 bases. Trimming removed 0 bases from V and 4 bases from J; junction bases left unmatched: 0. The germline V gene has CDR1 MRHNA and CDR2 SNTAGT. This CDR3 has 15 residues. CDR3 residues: CASSDSAGGYNEQFF. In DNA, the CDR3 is TGTGCCAGCAGTGACTCAGCGGGGGGGTACAATGAGCAGTTCTTC.

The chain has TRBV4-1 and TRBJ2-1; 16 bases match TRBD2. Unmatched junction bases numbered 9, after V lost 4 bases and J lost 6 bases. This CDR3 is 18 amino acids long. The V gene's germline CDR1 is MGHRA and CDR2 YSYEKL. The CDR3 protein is CASSPPPGLAGGVNEQFF. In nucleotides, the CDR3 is TGCGCCAGCAGCCCACCCCCGGGACTAGCGGGAGGGGTCAATGAGCAGTTCTTC.

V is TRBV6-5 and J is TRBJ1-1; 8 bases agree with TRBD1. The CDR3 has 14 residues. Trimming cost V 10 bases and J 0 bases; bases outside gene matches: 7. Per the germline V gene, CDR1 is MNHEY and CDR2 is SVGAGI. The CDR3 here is CATRTGQMNTEAFF. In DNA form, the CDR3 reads TGTGCCACCCGGACAGGGCAAATGAACACTGAAGCTTTCTTT.

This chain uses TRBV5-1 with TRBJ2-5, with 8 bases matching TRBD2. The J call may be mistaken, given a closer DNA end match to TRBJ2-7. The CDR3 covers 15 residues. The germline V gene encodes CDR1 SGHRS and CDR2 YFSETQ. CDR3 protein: CASSLEPGGATEQYF. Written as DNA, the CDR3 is TGCGCCAGCAGCTTGGAACCCGGGGGGGCGACCGAGCAGTACTTC.

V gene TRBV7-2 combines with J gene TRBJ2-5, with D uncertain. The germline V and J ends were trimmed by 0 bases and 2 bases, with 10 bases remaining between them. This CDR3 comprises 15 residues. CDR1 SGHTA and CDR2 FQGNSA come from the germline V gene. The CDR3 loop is CASSLARDWQETQYF. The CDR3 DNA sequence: TGTGCCAGCAGCTTAGCGCGAGATTGGCAAGAGACCCAGTACTTC.

CDR3 nucleotides: TGTGCCAGCAGCCTGTCTAGCGGGAGCTCCTACAATGAGCAGTTCTTC. It codes for CASSLSSGSSYNEQFF. The chain carries TRBV7-3 and TRBJ2-1; 10 bases are a match to TRBD2. Germline V gives CDR1 SGHTA, CDR2 FQGTGA. CDR3 length: 16 residues. After removal of 5 bases from V and 0 bases from J, the junction contained 4 bases not matched to a gene.

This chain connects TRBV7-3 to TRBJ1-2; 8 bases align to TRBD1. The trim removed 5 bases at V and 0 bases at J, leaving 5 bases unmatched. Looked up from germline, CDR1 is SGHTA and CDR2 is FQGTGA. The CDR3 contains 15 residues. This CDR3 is CASSATGGANYGYTF. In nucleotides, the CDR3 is TGTGCCAGCAGCGCTACAGGGGGAGCTAACTATGGCTACACCTTC.

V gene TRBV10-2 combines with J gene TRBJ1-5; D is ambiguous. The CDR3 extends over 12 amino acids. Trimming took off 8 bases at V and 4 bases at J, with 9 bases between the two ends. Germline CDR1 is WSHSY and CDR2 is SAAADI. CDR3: CASSVENQPQHF. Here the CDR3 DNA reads TGCGCCAGCTCGGTAGAAAATCAGCCCCAGCATTTT.

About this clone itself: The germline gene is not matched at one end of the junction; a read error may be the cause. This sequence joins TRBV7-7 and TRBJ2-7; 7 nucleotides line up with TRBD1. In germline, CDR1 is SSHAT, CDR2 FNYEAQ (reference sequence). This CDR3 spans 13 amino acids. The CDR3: CASSSDRAGEQYF. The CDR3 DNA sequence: TGTGCTAGCAGCTCAGACAGGGCCGGCGAGCAGTACTTC.

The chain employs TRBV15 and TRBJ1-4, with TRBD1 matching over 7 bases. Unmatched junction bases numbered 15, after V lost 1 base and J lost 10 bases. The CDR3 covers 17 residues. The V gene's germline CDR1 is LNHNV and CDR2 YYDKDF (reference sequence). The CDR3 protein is CATSRGWRTGEGGKLFF. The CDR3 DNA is TGTGCCACCAGCAGAGGATGGAGAACAGGGGAAGGTGGAAAACTGTTTTTT.

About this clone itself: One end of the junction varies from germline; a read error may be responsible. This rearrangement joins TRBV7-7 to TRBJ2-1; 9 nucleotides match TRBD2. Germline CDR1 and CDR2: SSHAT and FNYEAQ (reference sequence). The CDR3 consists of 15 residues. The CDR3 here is CASSLVAGAYNEQFF. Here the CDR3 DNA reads TGTGCTAGCAGCTTGGTAGCGGGGGCGTACAATGAGCAGTTCTTC. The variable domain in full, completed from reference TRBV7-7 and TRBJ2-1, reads GAGVSQSPRYKVTKRGQDVTLRCDPISSHATLYWYQQALGQGPEFLTYFNYEAQPDKSGLPSDRFSAERPEGSISTLTIQRTEQRDSAMYRCASSLVAGAYNEQFFGPGTRLTVL.

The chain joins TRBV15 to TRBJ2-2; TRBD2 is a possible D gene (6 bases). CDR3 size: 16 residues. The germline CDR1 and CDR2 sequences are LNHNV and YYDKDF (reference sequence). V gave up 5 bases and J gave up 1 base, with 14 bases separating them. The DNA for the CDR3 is TGTGCCACCAGCGGGGGTGGGGGGATGAACACCGGGGAGCTGTTTTTT. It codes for CATSGGGGMNTGELFF.

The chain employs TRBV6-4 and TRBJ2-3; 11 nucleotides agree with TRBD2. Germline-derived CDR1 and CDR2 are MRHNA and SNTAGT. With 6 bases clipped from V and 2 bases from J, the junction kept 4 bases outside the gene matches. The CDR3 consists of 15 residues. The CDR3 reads CASSVSGRATDTQYF. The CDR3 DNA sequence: TGTGCCAGCAGCGTTAGCGGGAGGGCCACAGATACGCAGTATTTT.

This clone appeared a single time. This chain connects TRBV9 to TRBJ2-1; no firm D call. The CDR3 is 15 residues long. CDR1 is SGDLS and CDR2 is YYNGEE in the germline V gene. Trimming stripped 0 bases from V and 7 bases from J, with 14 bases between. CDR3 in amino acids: CASSVVAKGGNEQFF. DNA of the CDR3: TGTGCCAGCAGCGTAGTAGCCAAAGGTGGAAATGAGCAGTTCTTC.

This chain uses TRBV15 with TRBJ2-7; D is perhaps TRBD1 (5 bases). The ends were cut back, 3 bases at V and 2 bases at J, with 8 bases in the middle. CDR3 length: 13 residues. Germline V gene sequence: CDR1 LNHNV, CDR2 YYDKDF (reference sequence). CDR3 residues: CATSRGLAYEQYF. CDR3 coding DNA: TGTGCCACCAGCAGGGGGCTGGCCTACGAGCAGTACTTC.

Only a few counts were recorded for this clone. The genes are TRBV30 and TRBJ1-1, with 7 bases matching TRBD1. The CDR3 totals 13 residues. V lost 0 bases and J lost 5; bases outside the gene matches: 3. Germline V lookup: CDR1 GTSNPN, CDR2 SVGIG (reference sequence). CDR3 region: CAWSVDRETEAFF. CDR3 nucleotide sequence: TGTGCCTGGAGTGTTGACAGGGAAACTGAAGCTTTCTTT.

In nucleotides, the CDR3 is TGTGCCAGCAGCCAATTTCGGACAGATACGCAGTATTTT. Its protein is CASSQFRTDTQYF. J is TRBJ2-3 and V is TRBV14; D uncertain. With 2 bases removed from V and 3 bases from J, the gap between germline ends came to 6 bases. CDR3 length: 13 residues. From germline, CDR1 is SGHDN and CDR2 FVKESK. The whole variable domain, filled in from reference TRBV14 and TRBJ2-3, reads EAGVTQFPSHSVIEKGQTVTLRCDPISGHDNLYWYRRVMGKEIKFLLHFVKESKQDESGMPNNRFLAERTGGTYSTLKVQPAELEDSGVYFCASSQFRTDTQYFGPGTRLTVL.